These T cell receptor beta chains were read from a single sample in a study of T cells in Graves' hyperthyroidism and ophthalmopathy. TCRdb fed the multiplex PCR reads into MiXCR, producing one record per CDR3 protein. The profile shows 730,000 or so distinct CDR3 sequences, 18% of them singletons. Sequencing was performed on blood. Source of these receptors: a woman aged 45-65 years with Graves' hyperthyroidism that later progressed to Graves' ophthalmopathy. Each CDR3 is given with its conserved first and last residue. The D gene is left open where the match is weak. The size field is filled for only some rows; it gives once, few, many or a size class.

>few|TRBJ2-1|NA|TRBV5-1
TGCGCCAGCAGCCCCTCGGGCCTTACAATTTATGAGCAGTTCTTC
CASSPSGLTIYEQFF
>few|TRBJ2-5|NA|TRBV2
TGTGCCAGCGGCGCCCTTACGGAGACCCAGTACTTC
CASGALTETQYF
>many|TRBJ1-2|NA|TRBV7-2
TGTGCCAGCAGCTTAGCGACGGTACTCCCCTATGGCTACACCTTC
CASSLATVLPYGYTF
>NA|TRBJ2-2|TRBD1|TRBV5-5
TGTGCCTGCAGGCGGACAGGGAACACCGGGGAGCTGTTTTTT
CACRRTGNTGELFF
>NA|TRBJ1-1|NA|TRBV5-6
TGTGCCAGCAGCTCCGGGCCCCGAAAATCGACTGAAGCTTTCTTT
CASSSGPRKSTEAFF
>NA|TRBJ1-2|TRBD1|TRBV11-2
TGTGCCAGCAGCTTCGGGACAGGGAGTGGCTATGGCTACACCTTC
CASSFGTGSGYGYTF
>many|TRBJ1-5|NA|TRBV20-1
TGCAGTGCTAGGGCAGGGCCAAATCAGCCCCAGCATTTT
CSARAGPNQPQHF
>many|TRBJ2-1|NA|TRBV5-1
TGCGCCAGCAGCACGGACGACACCGGGACCAGCAAGTTCTTC
CASSTDDTGTSKFF
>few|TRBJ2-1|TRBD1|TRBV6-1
TGTGCCAGCAGACCGGGACAGAAATACAATGAGCAGTTCTTC
CASRPGQKYNEQFF
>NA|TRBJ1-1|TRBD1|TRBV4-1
TGCGCCAGCAGCCAGTACGGTTCCGGGACAGGCAAGGACACTGAAGCTTTCTTT
CASSQYGSGTGKDTEAFF
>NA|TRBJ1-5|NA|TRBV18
TGTGCCAGCTCACCACTCGCAGGGATCCAGCCCCAGCATTTT
CASSPLAGIQPQHF
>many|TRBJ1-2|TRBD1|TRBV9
TGTGCCAGCAGCCTTGACGGTGGGACAGTCTATGGCTACACCTTC
CASSLDGGTVYGYTF
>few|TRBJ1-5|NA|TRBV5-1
TGCGCCAACCAGGGTCGCCCGCGTAAGTATCAGCCCCAGCATTTT
CANQGRPRKYQPQHF
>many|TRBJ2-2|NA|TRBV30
TGTGCCTGGAGTGTAAGGACGGGCACCGGGGAGCTGTTTTTT
CAWSVRTGTGELFF
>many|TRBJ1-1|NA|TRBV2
TGTGCCAGCACCGAGAGAGGGAACACTGAAGCTTTCTTT
CASTERGNTEAFF
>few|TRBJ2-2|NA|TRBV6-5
TGTGCCAGCAGTTATACCGGTTATACGGACACCGGGGAGCTGTTTTTT
CASSYTGYTDTGELFF
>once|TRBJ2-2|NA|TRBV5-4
TGTGCCAGCAGCTTAGAGGGATTACACACCGGGGAGCTGTTTTTT
CASSLEGLHTGELFF
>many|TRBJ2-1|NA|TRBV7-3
TGTGCCAGCAGCCCCGGACCCATGAATGAGCAGTTCTTC
CASSPGPMNEQFF
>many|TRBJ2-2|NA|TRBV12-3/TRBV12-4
TGTGCCAGCAGTTTAGTGCCCCGGGAGCTGTTTTTT
CASSLVPRELFF
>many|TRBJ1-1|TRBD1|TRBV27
TGTGCCAGCAGGAAAACAGGGGAGAGCACTGAAGCTTTCTTT
CASRKTGESTEAFF
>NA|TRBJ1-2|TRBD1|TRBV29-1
TGCAGCGTTATTGCTAGGACAGGGGGAGGCTACACCTTC
CSVIARTGGGYTF
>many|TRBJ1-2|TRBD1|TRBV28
TGTGCCAGCAGAGGGACAGGCAGCGCCTATGGCTACACCTTC
CASRGTGSAYGYTF
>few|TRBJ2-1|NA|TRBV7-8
TGTGCCAGCAGCTCCCGTCGGTTGAGCTCCTACAATGAGCAGTTCTTC
CASSSRRLSSYNEQFF
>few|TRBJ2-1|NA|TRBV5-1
TGCGCCAGCAGATCCCTTCCGGGGGAAGAGCAGTTCTTC
CASRSLPGEEQFF
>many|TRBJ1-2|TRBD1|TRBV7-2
TGTGCCAGCAGCTTTAACCAGGGGGCGCGAGGCTACACCTTC
CASSFNQGARGYTF
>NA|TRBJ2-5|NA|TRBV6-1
TGTGCCAGCAGTCCCATCGGGGTTGGGGGTACCCAGTACTTC
CASSPIGVGGTQYF
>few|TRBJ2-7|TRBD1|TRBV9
TGTGCCAGCAGCGTAGAGGGGGCAACCTACGAGCAGTACTTC
CASSVEGATYEQYF
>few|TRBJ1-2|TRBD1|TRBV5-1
TGCGCCAGCAGCTTGGCCGACTCCAGGGGGCATGGCTACACCTTC
CASSLADSRGHGYTF
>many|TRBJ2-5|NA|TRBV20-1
TGCAGTGCTAGAGATGAAGGCAGGTACCAAGAGACCCAGTACTTC
CSARDEGRYQETQYF
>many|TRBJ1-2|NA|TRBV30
TGTGCCTGGAGGGGGCAGGGTAACTATGGCTACACCTTC
CAWRGQGNYGYTF
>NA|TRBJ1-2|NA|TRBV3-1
TGTGCCAGCAGCCAAGGGACAGCGTCTAGCTATGGCTACACCTTC
CASSQGTASSYGYTF
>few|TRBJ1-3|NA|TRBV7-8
TGTGCCAGCAGCTTAACGGCTGCCTCTGGAAACACCATATATTTT
CASSLTAASGNTIYF
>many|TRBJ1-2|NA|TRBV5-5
TGTGCCAGCAGCTTGAGAGCAGGGGTTTTGGGGCCGCGCGGCTACACCTTC
CASSLRAGVLGPRGYTF
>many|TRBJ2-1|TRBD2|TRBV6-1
TGTGCCAGCAAGGGACTAGCGGGGATTAATGAGCAGTTCTTC
CASKGLAGINEQFF
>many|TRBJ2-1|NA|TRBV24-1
TGTGCCACCAGTGACCAACCGGGACGACCGGTTGAGCAGTTCTTC
CATSDQPGRPVEQFF
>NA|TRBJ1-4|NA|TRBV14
TGTGCCAGCAGCCAACGGGGGATGGGAGAAAAACTGTTTTTT
CASSQRGMGEKLFF
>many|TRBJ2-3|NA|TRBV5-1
TGCGCCAGCAGCTTGGATACCGGGGGCTTCAATACGCAGTATTTT
CASSLDTGGFNTQYF
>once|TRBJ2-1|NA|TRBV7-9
TGTGCCAGCAGTCAACCAGGGTCCGATGAGCAGTTCTTC
CASSQPGSDEQFF